Listed below are T cell receptor beta chains from one sample, sequenced in a study of T-cell reconstitution after alpha-beta-depleted transplantation in children. TCRdb called the PCR reads again in MiXCR, with one record for every CDR3 protein. This sample has hundreds of thousands of distinct CDR3 sequences, with nearly 10% found just once. Sequencing was performed on PBMCs from the stem cell graft donor, taken from the stem cell graft. The receptor source for this set is a human donor who donated a stem cell graft to a child with SCID. The CDR3 runs from the conserved cysteine through the conserved F or W.

TRBV5-1,TRBJ1-3,CASSLGRSGNTIYF
TRBV5-6,TRBJ2-2,CASSSENTRGTGELFF
TRBV6-5,TRBJ1-1,CASNPTGTNTEAFF
TRBV12-3/TRBV12-4,TRBJ2-5,CASMRTTQETQYF
TRBV29-1,TRBJ1-1,CSVPGGGGEAFF
TRBV11-2,TRBJ2-1,CASSLDQRVEQFF
TRBV5-6,TRBJ2-3,CASSKDRATDTQYF
TRBV20-1,TRBJ2-2,CSAQDRNTGELFF
TRBV29-1,TRBJ2-5,CSVLSWDRGSGETQYF
TRBV23-1,TRBJ2-1,CASSQRLREAYNEQFF
TRBV11-1,TRBJ2-5,CASSDNTGGQTQYF
TRBV7-8,TRBJ2-4,CASSRQSRDRGVQAKNIQYF
TRBV12-3/TRBV12-4,TRBJ1-3,CASSLQGNTIYF
TRBV10-3,TRBJ2-3,CAISGGAGTSDTQYF
TRBV12-3/TRBV12-4,TRBJ2-7,CASSPRVSTYEQYF
TRBV18,TRBJ2-3,CASSPPVGMVAGGTDTQYF
TRBV3-1,TRBJ2-2,CASSQEIDKTGELFF
TRBV5-1,TRBJ1-2,CASSFRDRGGYTF
TRBV5-1,TRBJ2-2,CASSSGQFTGELFF
TRBV2,TRBJ2-7,CASMNGQGTYEQYF
TRBV20-1,TRBJ2-7,CSARGPGQNYEQYF
TRBV7-2,TRBJ1-5,CASSLPGVGQPQHF
TRBV27,TRBJ1-5,CASSFGLKGNQPQHF